These 9 T cell receptor beta chains originate from one sample sequenced in a study of shared clonotypes between healthy human individuals. Produced via immunoSEQ multiplex PCR; TCRdb's table is partial and in-frame only. The sample yields around 700,000 clones, about three quarters seen once. The sequenced sample was memory CD4+ T cells sorted from blood. Subset specified: CD45RA-negative fraction. All receptors derive from a woman aged 30 to 39 in good health.

V is TRBV5-5 and J is TRBJ1-4; D not certain. The germline gives CDR1 SGHKS, CDR2 YYEKEE (reference sequence). This CDR3 region has 13 residues. V was shortened by 0 bases and J by 7 bases, with 7 bases between the two germline ends. This chain's CDR3 is CASSLVSIEKLFF. CDR3 nucleotides: TGTGCCAGCAGCTTGGTCTCAATTGAAAAACTGTTTTTT.

The genes are TRBV28 and TRBJ2-2, with D perhaps TRBD2 (7 bases). Germline CDR1 MDHEN, CDR2 SYDVKM. V lost 3 bases, J lost 6 bases, and 11 bases lay in between. This CDR3 has 14 amino acids. The CDR3 spells CASSFQGRAGELFF. CDR3 nucleotide sequence: TGTGCCAGCAGTTTTCAGGGGAGGGCCGGGGAGCTGTTTTTT. Using reference TRBV28 and TRBJ2-2 for the parts outside the CDR3, the full variable domain is DVKVTQSSRYLVKRTGEKVFLECVQDMDHENMFWYRQDPGLGLRLIYFSYDVKMKEKGDIPEGYSVSREKKERFSLILESASTNQTSMYLCASSFQGRAGELFFGEGSRLTVL.

J is TRBJ2-7 and V is TRBV29-1, with D unresolved. The CDR3 length is 11 residues. Germline V gene data show CDR1 as SQVTM and CDR2 as ANQGSEA. V was pared by 6 bases and J by 1 base, with 7 bases between. CDR3 region: CSVATSYEQYF. The DNA of the CDR3 is TGCAGCGTCGCTACTTCCTACGAGCAGTACTTC.

The chain links TRBV10-1 to TRBJ2-2; D unresolved. This CDR3 comprises 12 residues. V lost 6 bases, J lost 4 bases, and 6 bases lay in between. Germline V gene data show CDR1 as WNHNN and CDR2 as SYGVQD (reference sequence). The CDR3 region is CASRAPTGELFF. Written as DNA, the CDR3 is TGCGCCAGCAGGGCGCCCACCGGGGAGCTGTTTTTT.

This clone was detected only a few times. The rearrangement uses TRBV6-5 and TRBJ2-5, with D hard to call. The end of the DNA aligns better with TRBJ2-7, so the J call may be wrong. CDR3 length: 12 residues. The germline gives CDR1 MNHEY, CDR2 SVGAGI. The CDR3 nucleotides are TGTGCCAGCAGTCGGACCTCCTACGAGCAGTACTTC. Amino acids: CASSRTSYEQYF.

The chain recombines TRBV29-1 with TRBJ2-1; D tentatively reads TRBD1 or TRBD2 (5 bases each). Looked up from germline, CDR1 is SQVTM and CDR2 is ANQGSEA. The V and J ends lost 0 bases and 0 bases respectively, with 9 bases between them. This CDR3 comprises 15 residues. The CDR3 loop reads CSVEEGTASYNEQFF. CDR3 coding DNA: TGCAGCGTTGAAGAAGGGACGGCCTCCTACAATGAGCAGTTCTTC.

The chain couples TRBV27 to TRBJ2-2; TRBD2 matches 7 bases. This CDR3 spans 16 amino acids. Germline V gene data show CDR1 as MNHEY and CDR2 as SMNVEV (reference sequence). J gave up 6 bases and V 2 bases, and 9 bases lay outside the gene matches. The CDR3 DNA sequence: TGTGCCAGCAGTTTAATCCGGGAGGAGTTCGCCGGGGAGCTGTTTTTT. It is translated as CASSLIREEFAGELFF.

The chain has TRBV30 and TRBJ1-5, with no clear D. Deletions cut 0 bases from V and 3 bases from J, with 6 bases between. CDR1 and CDR2 (germline): GTSNPN, SVGIG (reference sequence). The CDR3 loop spans 13 amino acids. For the CDR3, the DNA is TGTGCCTGGAGTGTTGATCCCAATCAGCCCCAGCATTTT. It translates to CAWSVDPNQPQHF.

This chain connects TRBV5-1 to TRBJ2-7, with D perhaps matching TRBD1 (5 bases). V dropped 4 bases and J dropped 2 bases, with 16 bases sitting between them. Germline V gene sequence: CDR1 SGHRS, CDR2 YFSETQ. The CDR3 spans 15 residues. CDR3 sequence: CASSTTLTDPYEQYF. In DNA, the CDR3 is TGCGCCAGCAGCACCACTTTGACAGACCCCTACGAGCAGTACTTC.